This TCR beta chain was observed in a study of cytomegalovirus exposure and HLA in healthy donors. Study-level information: Out of 350 to 400 genotyped donors, about 81% belonged to the Caucasian-associated ancestry cluster. Study-level points and caveats: CMV serostatus was the only immune exposure information that was available. Through in vitro validation, three CMV-associated chains were shown to be specific for CMV antigens.

The sample holds one count of this clone. What it binds is unknown. The PCR ran on 60 Vbeta and 13 Jbeta primers. Using immunoSEQ multiplex PCR, the repertoire was profiled, and TCRdb retains in-frame clones only, with some absent. Of roughly 130,000 clones listed, roughly 77% are singletons. Germline CDR1 is PRHDT and CDR2 is FYEKMQ (reference sequence). V lost 5 bases and J 2 bases, leaving 10 bases between the germline ends. This CDR3 has 15 amino acids. J is TRBJ2-6 and V is TRBV13, with D possibly matching TRBD1 (5 bases). The receptor's source is a man aged 25 to 40 in good health and CMV-seronegative. The sequenced material came from PBMCs. The CDR3 nucleotides read TGTGCCAGCAGCGCCGAAGGGGCTGGGGCCAACGTCCTGACTTTC. Translated: CASSAEGAGANVLTF.